These 19 T cell receptor beta chains were sequenced from one sample in a study of Tregs in tolerant kidney transplant recipients. The repertoire was sequenced with immunoSEQ multiplex PCR; TCRdb's copy has only in-frame clones and lacks some. This specimen shows thousands of clones; the ten leading clones hold approximately 40%. Recipients received nonmyeloablative bone marrow transplants from related graft donors, with transient mixed chimerism. The sample in question was CD8+ T cells from blood (PBMCs), obtained 12 months after the transplant. Receptors originate from a human patient who received a combined kidney and bone marrow transplant. Some of the T cells might come from the graft donor.

Of note for this clone: The CDR3 goes on 3 residues after the read ends, and that part is filled in from the germline J gene. The chain is built from TRBV20-1 and TRBJ1-3; possible D gene TRBD1, 5 bases. The length of the CDR3 is 16 residues. V was shortened by 0 bases and J by 0 bases, with 12 bases between the two germline ends. Germline V gene data show CDR1 as DFQATT and CDR2 as SNEGSKA (reference sequence). The CDR3 sequence is CSARDRTGVSGNTIYF. The DNA read from the CDR3 is TGCAGTGCTAGAGACCGTACAGGTGTCTCTGGAAACACC.

About this clone: The sequence runs out 3 residues before the end of the CDR3; the remainder is reconstructed from the germline J gene. V gene TRBV7-2 combines with J gene TRBJ2-1, with 14 bases matching TRBD2. The germline CDR1 and CDR2 sequences are SGHTA and FQGNSA. Trimming took 0 bases from V and 8 from J; bases not matched to a gene: 3. The length of the CDR3 is 16 residues. The CDR3 spells CASSLATSGRVDEQFF. CDR3 bases read: TGTGCCAGCAGCTTAGCGACTAGCGGGAGGGTGGATGAG. Supplemented by reference TRBV7-2 and TRBJ2-1, the full variable domain reads GAGVSQSPSNKVTEKGKDVELRCDPISGHTALYWYRQSLGQGLEFLIYFQGNSAPDKSGLPSDRFSAERTGGSVSTLTIQRTQQEDSAVYLCASSLATSGRVDEQFFGPGTRLTVL.

A word on this clone: The read finishes 3 residues shy of the CDR3 end, and the germline J gene is used to complete it. The chain uses TRBV29-1 and TRBJ2-7; no firm D call. This CDR3 spans 14 amino acids. The V end lost 2 bases, the J end lost 2 bases, and 13 bases lay between the germline ends. Germline CDR1 reads SQVTM; CDR2 reads ANQGSEA. Partial CDR3 DNA: TGCAGCGTTGAAAAGCCTGGCGGTCCCTACGAG. It is translated as CSVEKPGGPYE. The CDR3 in full is CSVEKPGGPYEQYF.

This clone counts as medium-sized (0.01 to 0.1%) by frequency. The CDR3 extends 3 residues past the end of the read, so its final part is completed from the germline J gene. The J gene is TRBJ2-1, the V gene TRBV2; tentatively, D is TRBD2 (6 bases). Germline CDR1 reads SNHLY; CDR2 reads FYNNEI. V was trimmed by 6 bases and J by 0 bases, leaving 12 bases between them. The CDR3 is made up of 15 amino acids. CDR3 DNA (partial): TGTGCCAGCAGAGATAGCGGAAGCTCCTACAATGAG. This encodes CASRDSGSSYNE. The complete CDR3 sequence is CASRDSGSSYNEQFF.

Points on this clone: The observed sequence ends 3 residues before the CDR3 terminus, with the missing tail filled in from the germline J gene. The V and J genes are TRBV7-8 and TRBJ2-5; possible D gene TRBD1, 8 bases. From germline, CDR1 is SGHVS and CDR2 FQNEAQ. Trimming took 5 bases from V and 5 from J, leaving 18 bases between them. This CDR3 comprises 15 residues. This CDR3 is CASSREDRVSETQYF. The sequenced CDR3 bases are TGTGCCAGCAGCCGGGAGGACAGGGTTTCGGAGACC. Full variable domain (missing parts from reference TRBV7-8 and TRBJ2-5): GAGVSQSPRYKVAKRGQDVALRCDPISGHVSLFWYQQALGQGPEFLTYFQNEAQLDKSGLPSDRFFAERPEGSVSTLKIQRTQQEDSAVYLCASSREDRVSETQYFGPGTRLLVL.

For this clone: Read coverage stops 3 residues before the CDR3 terminus; the germline J gene supplies the remainder. This rearrangement joins TRBV11-2 to TRBJ1-3; 9 bases are a match to TRBD1. CDR1 and CDR2 (germline): SGHAT, FQNNGV. This CDR3 contains 14 residues. V was pared by 4 bases and J by 8 bases, with 6 bases of the junction left unmatched. The DNA read from the CDR3 is TGTGCCAGCAGCTACGGGACAGGGTTACACACC. Its protein is CASSYGTGLHT. The full CDR3 protein reads CASSYGTGLHTIYF.

By frequency, this clone registers large. The read halts 3 residues ahead of the CDR3 end, with the missing end drawn from the germline J gene. The gene calls are TRBV29-1 and TRBJ1-1; 7 bases fit TRBD1. The CDR3 totals 13 residues. Germline-derived CDR1 and CDR2 are SQVTM and ANQGSEA. Trimming at V came to 3 bases and at J to 3 bases, leaving 4 bases not matched to a gene. This chain's CDR3 is CSVDRQGHTEAFF. CDR3 DNA, as far as it was read: TGCAGCGTTGACCGACAGGGTCACACTGAA.

As to this clone: The read ends 3 residues before the CDR3 terminus; that terminus is restored from the germline J gene. The V and J genes are TRBV7-6 and TRBJ2-6; 9 nucleotides align to TRBD1. The CDR3 contains 18 residues. V was clipped by 5 bases and J by 2 bases; unmatched bases: 10. The germline V gene encodes CDR1 SGHVS and CDR2 FNYEAQ. Incomplete CDR3 DNA: TGTGCCAGCAGCGTTCGGGACAGGGATTCTGCTGGGGCCAACGTC. Translation: CASSVRDRDSAGANV. The whole CDR3 region reads CASSVRDRDSAGANVLTF.

Concerning this clone: Read coverage stops 3 residues before the CDR3 terminus; the germline J gene supplies the remainder. This rearrangement joins TRBV29-1 to TRBJ1-1; tentative D call: TRBD1 (6 bases). This CDR3 spans 15 amino acids. Germline values: CDR1 SQVTM, CDR2 ANQGSEA. V lost 3 bases to trimming and J lost 4 bases, with 18 bases between them. The sequenced CDR3 bases are TGCAGCGTTGATGGCGAGGGGGATAGTGGCACTGAA. It translates to CSVDGEGDSGTE. The whole CDR3 region reads CSVDGEGDSGTEAFF.

Concerning this clone itself: The DNA ends 3 residues before the CDR3 does, and the rest of the CDR3 is filled in from the germline J gene. V and J are TRBV7-9 and TRBJ2-7; TRBD1 agrees at 8 bases. Germline V gene data show CDR1 as SEHNR and CDR2 as FQNEAQ (reference sequence). The V and J ends lost 3 bases and 6 bases, in that order; junction bases with no gene match: 10. The CDR3 runs 15 residues. This CDR3 is CASSFLQDRVSEQYF. CDR3 bases read: TGTGCCAGCAGCTTCCTCCAGGACAGGGTGAGCGAG.

Comment on this clone: Read data end 3 residues before the CDR3 end; the end is taken from the germline J gene. J is TRBJ1-2 and V is TRBV2; D gene unclear. The CDR3 contains 14 residues. Per the germline V gene, CDR1 is SNHLY and CDR2 is FYNNEI. V was clipped by 1 base and J by 2 bases, with 8 bases between them. CDR3 bases read: TGTGCCAGCAGTGAAGTAGCGGTGAACTATGGC. Translated, it gives CASSEVAVNYG. The whole CDR3 is CASSEVAVNYGYTF.

On this clone: The read ends 3 residues early relative to the CDR3; the germline J gene fills the gap. The J gene is TRBJ1-1, the V gene TRBV7-9; tentatively, D is TRBD1 (6 bases). This CDR3 has 14 residues. CDR1 is SEHNR and CDR2 is FQNEAQ in the germline V gene (reference sequence). V lost 10 bases and J lost 0, with 15 bases in between. The CDR3: CATMDSEMNTEAFF. The covered CDR3 bases are TGTGCCACCATGGACAGTGAGATGAACACTGAA.

About this clone: The read terminates 3 residues before the CDR3 end, so the remaining end is supplied by the germline J gene. V gene TRBV7-9 combines with J gene TRBJ2-7; 9 nucleotides match TRBD1. The CDR3 length is 14 residues. The germline V gene has CDR1 SEHNR and CDR2 FQNEAQ (reference sequence). The V segment lost 10 bases and the J segment 3 bases; nucleotides outside the gene matches: 10. CDR3 sequence reads: CATRGDRADYEQYF. CDR3 bases read: TGTGCCACTCGGGGGGACAGGGCGGACTACGAG.

Note on this clone: The read ends 3 residues shy of where the CDR3 ends; the end is completed using the germline J gene. The rearrangement joins TRBV5-1 to TRBJ1-1; D gene ambiguous. Germline loops: CDR1 SGHRS, CDR2 YFSETQ. The CDR3 runs to 13 residues. Deletions cut 3 bases from V and 0 bases from J, with 6 bases between. The CDR3 reads CASSWTLNTEAFF. The sequenced part of the CDR3 DNA is TGCGCCAGCAGCTGGACTTTGAACACTGAA.

Note on this clone: The CDR3 goes on 3 residues after the read ends, and that part is filled in from the germline J gene. The chain uses TRBV6-2 or TRBV6-3 and TRBJ2-7; 9 bases match TRBD2. With 3 bases clipped from V and 4 bases from J, the junction kept 7 bases outside the gene matches. The CDR3 loop spans 15 amino acids. CDR1 and CDR2 from the germline V gene are MNHEY and SVGEGT. Incomplete CDR3 DNA: TGTGCCAGCAGTTATTCTGCGGGAGGGTGGTACGAG. Its translation: CASSYSAGGWYE. The whole CDR3 protein reads CASSYSAGGWYEQYF.

CDR3 bases read: TGTGCCAGCAGGCCTCTGGAGGGTCTCTCCTACGAG. Translating it yields CASRPLEGLSYE. The whole CDR3 sequence is CASRPLEGLSYEQYF. The chain employs TRBV7-6 and TRBJ2-7; a possible D gene is TRBD2 (6 bases). The CDR3 end falls 3 residues outside the read, so it is completed with the germline J gene. The CDR3 runs to 15 residues. Per germline, CDR1 SGHVS and CDR2 FNYEAQ. The V gene lost 6 bases and the J gene lost 0 bases, with 15 bases spanning the gap. The full variable domain, completed using reference TRBV7-6 and TRBJ2-7, is GAGVSQSPRYKVTKRGQDVALRCDPISGHVSLYWYRQALGQGPEFLTYFNYEAQQDKSGLPNDRFSAERPEGSISTLTIQRTEQRDSAMYRCASRPLEGLSYEQYFGPGTRLTVT.

Of note for this clone: The CDR3 goes on 3 residues after the read ends, and that part is filled in from the germline J gene. This chain uses TRBV30 with TRBJ1-5, with 8 bases aligning to TRBD1. The CDR3 has 14 residues. V shed 6 bases, J shed 6 bases, and the junction held 10 bases outside the gene matches. Germline loops: CDR1 GTSNPN, CDR2 SVGIG (reference sequence). The sequenced CDR3 bases are TGTGCCTGCGACCAAGGACAGGGTATTCAGCCC. Encoded protein: CACDQGQGIQP. The whole CDR3 sequence is CACDQGQGIQPQHF.

In regard to this clone: The read ends 3 residues early relative to the CDR3; the germline J gene fills the gap. This chain connects TRBV5-1 to TRBJ2-3; 9 nucleotides agree with TRBD1. Looked up from germline, CDR1 is SGHRS and CDR2 is YFSETQ. The CDR3 is made up of 16 amino acids. V lost 1 base, J lost 2 bases, and 5 bases stayed unmatched. CDR3 bases read: TGCGCCAGCAGCTTGTGGGACAGGGTAGACACAGATACG. Translated, it gives CASSLWDRVDTDT. In full, the CDR3 reads CASSLWDRVDTDTQYF.

A word on this clone: The CDR3 end falls 3 residues outside the read, so it is completed with the germline J gene. The rearrangement links TRBV7-3 to TRBJ2-1; TRBD2 agrees at 10 bases. From germline, CDR1 is SGHTA and CDR2 FQGTGA. CDR3 size: 15 residues. J gave up 6 bases and V 3 bases, and 5 bases lay outside the gene matches. CDR3 residues: CASSFGAGGRNEQFF. The DNA read from the CDR3 is TGTGCCAGCAGCTTCGGAGCGGGAGGGCGCAATGAG. The full variable domain, with the rest looked up from reference TRBV7-3 and TRBJ2-1, is GAGVSQTPSNKVTEKGKYVELRCDPISGHTALYWYRQSLGQGPEFLIYFQGTGAADDSGLPNDRFFAVRPEGSVSTLKIQRTERGDSAVYLCASSFGAGGRNEQFFGPGTRLTVL.